This TCR beta chain was identified during a study of control samples from healthy donors and cancer patients. TCRdb's table, derived via immunoSEQ multiplex PCR, lists solely in-frame clones and lacks some. In the table there are approximately 140,000 clones, 93% of which are singletons. The germline CDR1 and CDR2 sequences are SGHAT and FQNNGV. CDR3 size: 14 residues. Trimming left V 1 base short and J 4 bases short, with 10 bases between. Sequencing was performed on blood. This TCR came from a man younger than 35 in good health. The chain carries TRBV11-2 and TRBJ2-5; D is perhaps TRBD1 or TRBD2 (5 bases each). DNA of the CDR3: TGTGCCAGCAGCTTAGGGCCAGGGAGAGAGACCCAGTACTTC. Protein sequence: CASSLGPGRETQYF.